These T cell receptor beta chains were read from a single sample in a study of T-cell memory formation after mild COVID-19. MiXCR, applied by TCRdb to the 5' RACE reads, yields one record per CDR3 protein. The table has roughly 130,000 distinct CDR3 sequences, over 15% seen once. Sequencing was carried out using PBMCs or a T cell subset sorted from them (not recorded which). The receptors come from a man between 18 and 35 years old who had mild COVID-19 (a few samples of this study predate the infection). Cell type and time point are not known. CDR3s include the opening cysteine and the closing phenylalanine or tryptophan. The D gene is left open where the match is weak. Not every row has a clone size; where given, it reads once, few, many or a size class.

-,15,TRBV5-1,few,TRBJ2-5,TGCGCCAGCAGCTTGGGGCGGATCAATCAAGAGACCCAGTACTTC,CASSLGRINQETQYF
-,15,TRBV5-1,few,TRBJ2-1,TGCGCCAGCAGCTTGAAACGGGGGACCTACAATGAGCAGTTCTTC,CASSLKRGTYNEQFF
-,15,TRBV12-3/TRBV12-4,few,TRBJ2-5,TGTGCCAGCAGTTTTGGGACTCACCGGGGGGAGACCCAGTACTTC,CASSFGTHRGETQYF
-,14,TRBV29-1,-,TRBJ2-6,TGCAGCGTTGAAGTCAATTCTGGGGCCAACGTCCTGACTTTC,CSVEVNSGANVLTF
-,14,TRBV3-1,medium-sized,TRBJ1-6,TGTGCCAGCAGCCAAGATAGGGTAGGATCACCCCTCCACTTT,CASSQDRVGSPLHF
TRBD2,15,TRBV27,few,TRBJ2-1,TGTGCCAGCAGTCTAGCGGGGGGGCCCCTAAATGAGCAGTTCTTC,CASSLAGGPLNEQFF
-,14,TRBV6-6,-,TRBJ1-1,TGTGCCAGCAGTCCCGGACACGGGGTAACTGAAGCTTTCTTT,CASSPGHGVTEAFF
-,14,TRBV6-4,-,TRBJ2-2,TGTGCCAGCAGTGACTCGAGAATGTCCGGGGAGCTGTTTTTT,CASSDSRMSGELFF
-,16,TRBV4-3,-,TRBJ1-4,TGCGCCAGCAGCCCAGCCCCCGGTACAACTAATGAAAAACTGTTTTTT,CASSPAPGTTNEKLFF
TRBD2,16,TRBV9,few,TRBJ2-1,TGTGCCAGCAGCGTAGGGCTAGCGGAGATATACAATGAGCAGTTCTTC,CASSVGLAEIYNEQFF
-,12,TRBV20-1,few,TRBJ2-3,TGCAGTGTGGTGGGAGGCACAGATACGCAGTATTTT,CSVVGGTDTQYF
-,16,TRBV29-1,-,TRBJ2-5,TGCAGCGTCACACCCTTACGGGGGGCTTACCAAGAGACCCAGTACTTC,CSVTPLRGAYQETQYF
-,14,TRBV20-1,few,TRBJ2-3,TGCAGTGCTAGAGGTTTAGAGTACACAGATACGCAGTATTTT,CSARGLEYTDTQYF
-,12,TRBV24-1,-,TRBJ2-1,TGTGCCACCAGTGACCTCGGCGATGAGCAGTTCTTC,CATSDLGDEQFF
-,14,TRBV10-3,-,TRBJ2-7,TGTGCCATCAGTGGTCAGGGTTACTTGGACGAGCAGTACTTC,CAISGQGYLDEQYF
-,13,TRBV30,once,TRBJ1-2,TGTGCCTGGAGTGTAGGCGGGGGCAGTGGCTACACCTTC,CAWSVGGGSGYTF
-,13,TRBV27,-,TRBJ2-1,TGTGCCAGCAGGGCCACTAGGTACAATGAGCAGTTCTTC,CASRATRYNEQFF
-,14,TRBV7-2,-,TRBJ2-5,TGTGCCAGCAGCCCTTTGGGGCTGGCGGAGACCCAGTACTTC,CASSPLGLAETQYF
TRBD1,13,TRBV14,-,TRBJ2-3,TGTGCCAGCAGCCAAGCAAGGGGGCAGACGCAGTATTTT,CASSQARGQTQYF
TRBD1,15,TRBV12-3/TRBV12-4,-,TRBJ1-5,TGTGCCAGCAGTTTCACAGGGGAGGAAGGTCAGCCCCAGCATTTT,CASSFTGEEGQPQHF
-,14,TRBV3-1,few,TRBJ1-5,TGTGCCAGCAGCCAAACAGACGGCAATCAGCCCCAGCATTTT,CASSQTDGNQPQHF
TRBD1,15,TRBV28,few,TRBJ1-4,TGTGCCAGCAGCGGGGGCGACAGGGCTAATGAAAAACTGTTTTTT,CASSGGDRANEKLFF
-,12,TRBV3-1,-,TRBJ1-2,TGTGCCAGCAGCCAGGGGAGTAAAGGCTACACCTTC,CASSQGSKGYTF
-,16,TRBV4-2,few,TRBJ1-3,TGTGCCAGCAGCCAACCCGGGATAGGGGGTCGGAACACCATATATTTT,CASSQPGIGGRNTIYF
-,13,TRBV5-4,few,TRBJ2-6,TGTGCCAGCAGCTTGTATGGGGCCAACGTCCTGACTTTC,CASSLYGANVLTF
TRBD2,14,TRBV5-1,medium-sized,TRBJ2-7,TGCGCCAGCAGCTTGGAGACTAGCGGCTACGAGCAGTACTTC,CASSLETSGYEQYF
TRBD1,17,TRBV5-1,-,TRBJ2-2,TGCGCCAGCAGCTCGGGACAGGGTGGGGTGAACACCGGGGAGCTGTTTTTT,CASSSGQGGVNTGELFF
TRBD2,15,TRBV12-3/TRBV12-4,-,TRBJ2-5,TGTGCCAGCACCTCGTTTAGCGGGGTCGGGGAGACCCAGTACTTC,CASTSFSGVGETQYF
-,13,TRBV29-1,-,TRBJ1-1,TGCAGCTCGGTAAGACAGTTTGACACTGAAGCTTTCTTT,CSSVRQFDTEAFF
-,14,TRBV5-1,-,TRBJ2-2,TGCGCCAGCAGCATGACAGTCTTCACCGGGGAGCTGTTTTTT,CASSMTVFTGELFF
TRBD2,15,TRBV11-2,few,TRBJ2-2,TGTGCCAGCAGCTTACTGCGGGGGTCGACCGGGGAGCTGTTTTTT,CASSLLRGSTGELFF
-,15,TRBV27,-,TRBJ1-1,TGTGCCAGCAGCCAACCGGGCAGGGCGAACACTGAAGCTTTCTTT,CASSQPGRANTEAFF
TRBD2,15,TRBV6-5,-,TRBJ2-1,TGTGCCAGCAGAGCGGGGGGCGTCTCCTACAATGAGCAGTTCTTC,CASRAGGVSYNEQFF
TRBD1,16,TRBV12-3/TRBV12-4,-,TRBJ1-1,TGTGCCAGCAACCTAGGACAGGGTTACTCGTACACTGAAGCTTTCTTT,CASNLGQGYSYTEAFF
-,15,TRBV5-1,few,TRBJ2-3,TGCGCCAGCAGCGCTGACACCCGTAGCACAGATACGCAGTATTTT,CASSADTRSTDTQYF
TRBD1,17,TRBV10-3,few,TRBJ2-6,TGTGCCTCCCAACCCGGGACAGGGCAGTCTGGGGCCAACGTCCTGACTTTC,CASQPGTGQSGANVLTF
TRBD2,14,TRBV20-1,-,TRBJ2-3,TGCAGTGCTAAGACTAGCGGGGGCACAGATACGCAGTATTTT,CSAKTSGGTDTQYF
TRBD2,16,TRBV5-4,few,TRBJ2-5,TGTGCCAGCAGCTTGGGTAGCGGGAAACATCAAGAGACCCAGTACTTC,CASSLGSGKHQETQYF